The T cell receptor beta chain under discussion was sequenced for a study of PD-1 blockade in mismatch repair-deficient tumors. Looking at the study overall: Patients had over ten mismatch repair-deficient cancer types and were previously treated and progressing.

TCR sequencing covered a few patients who responded to pembrolizumab. This CDR3 is 16 amino acids long. Germline CDR1 is MNHEY and CDR2 is SVGAGI. The J segment lost 2 bases and the V segment lost 4 bases, leaving 7 bases of the junction unmatched. Only in-frame clones appear in the TCRdb table, and some are missing; sequencing was by immunoSEQ multiplex PCR. The sample yields 100,000 to 150,000 clones, about 85% seen once. The specimen was peripheral blood, collected 44 weeks after starting pembrolizumab. The clonotype originates from an adult with mismatch repair-deficient cancer. The chain has TRBV6-5 and TRBJ2-7; 11 bases match TRBD2. The CDR3 region has the DNA TGTGCCAGCAGTTCCCGGACTAGCGGGCGTCCCTACGAGCAGTACTTC. Its translation is CASSSRTSGRPYEQYF.